This TCR beta chain stems from a study of tissue T cells after allogeneic stem cell transplantation. Sequencing of TCRbeta CDR3 at survey depth gave sequences and template counts. The repertoire was sequenced with immunoSEQ multiplex PCR; TCRdb's copy has only in-frame clones and lacks some. Among 2,000 or so clones listed, about 40% were seen once. A word on this clone: The antigen remains undetermined. Mouse names are used for the genes. The read ends 1 residue before the CDR3 terminus; that terminus is restored from the germline J gene.

V shed 5 bases and J shed 0 bases, with 5 bases lying between them. The germline CDR1 and CDR2 sequences are SNHLY and FYNGKV (reference sequence). This CDR3 has 13 residues. Study-wide findings and caveats: Alloreactivity or antigen specificity of tissue TCRs was not determined; some clones might be host cells. Blood and spleen captured only part of the tissue TCR repertoire.

Time point here: mouse harvest day 14 after allogeneic transplant. Each mouse received 10^7 T-cell-depleted marrow cells plus 10^6 splenic CD5+ T cells by tail vein. Tissues came from B6→BALB/c major-mismatch GVHD mice at day 7 or 14. This sequence originates from a female BALB/c mouse given C57BL/6 T cells with graft-versus-host disease after an allogeneic hematopoietic cell transplant. The chain couples TRBV3 to TRBJ2-1; D ambiguous. Material: gut tissue. CDR3 region: CASSTNNYAEQFF. The CDR3 DNA, read in part, is TGTGCCAGCAGCACCAATAACTATGCTGAGCAGTTC.